Listed here are 27 T cell receptor beta chains from one sample, sequenced in a study of neurological immune-mediated disorders. From the 5' RACE reads, TCRdb called clonotypes with MiXCR, one entry per CDR3 protein. Found here are 55,000 to 70,000 distinct CDR3 sequences, about 5% of them singletons; the top ten hold around 5.1%. The sequenced sample was PBMCs. The receptors stem from a human donor with multiple sclerosis. The donor label of this sample is uncertain.

The sample holds many counts of this clonotype. The chain employs TRBV29-1 and TRBJ2-1; D ambiguous. Trimming removed 7 bases from V and 4 bases from J, with 5 bases in between. This CDR3 contains 10 residues. Germline assignment: CDR1 SQVTM and CDR2 ANQGSEA. CDR3 sequence reads: CSGVYNEQFF. CDR3 nucleotide sequence: TGCAGCGGGGTATACAATGAGCAGTTCTTC.

V and J are TRBV12-3 or TRBV12-4 and TRBJ1-2; possible D gene TRBD1, 5 bases. V lost 3 bases, J lost 2 bases, and 7 bases lay in between. The CDR3 is 13 residues long. CDR3 loop: CASSFAGNYGYTF. DNA of the CDR3: TGTGCCAGCAGTTTCGCAGGGAACTATGGCTACACCTTC.

This clonotype was detected many times. The genes are TRBV5-1 and TRBJ2-7, with TRBD1 matching over 11 bases. This CDR3 comprises 16 residues. Trimming cost V 0 bases and J 2 bases; bases outside gene matches: 4. Germline CDR1 reads SGHRS; CDR2 reads YFSETQ. The CDR3 reads CASSLGGTGGPYEQYF. In DNA, the CDR3 is TGCGCCAGCAGCTTGGGGGGGACAGGGGGTCCCTACGAGCAGTACTTC.

This clonotype was observed many times. This chain connects TRBV5-1 to TRBJ2-1, with 11 bases that match TRBD1. CDR1 and CDR2 (germline): SGHRS, YFSETQ. After removal of 2 bases from V and 5 bases from J, the junction contained 3 bases not matched to a gene. CDR3 size: 15 residues. The CDR3 DNA is TGCGCCAGCAGCTTTGGACAGGGGGCCCACAATGAGCAGTTCTTC. Its translation is CASSFGQGAHNEQFF.

This clonotype was recorded many times. V gene TRBV5-1 combines with J gene TRBJ1-6; TRBD1 aligns across 8 bases. CDR1 SGHRS and CDR2 YFSETQ come from the germline V gene. J gave up 10 bases and V 0 bases, and 6 bases lay outside the gene matches. CDR3 size: 15 residues. The CDR3 reads CASSLVAGGRSPLHF. The DNA of the CDR3 is TGCGCCAGCAGCTTGGTCGCAGGGGGCCGATCACCCCTCCACTTT.

This clonotype was observed a handful of times. The V call is TRBV4-2, the J call TRBJ2-3, with D possibly being TRBD2 (6 bases). V was trimmed by 0 bases and J by 6 bases, leaving 25 bases between them. Per germline, CDR1 LGHNA and CDR2 YNFKEQ. This CDR3 contains 19 residues. CDR3 region: CASSQEEKVAGPLPDTQYF. The CDR3 nucleotides are TGTGCCAGCAGCCAAGAAGAGAAGGTGGCGGGGCCCCTCCCGGATACGCAGTATTTT.

This clonotype was picked up many times. The gene calls are TRBV20-1 and TRBJ1-6, with 8 nucleotides matching TRBD1. Per the germline V gene, CDR1 is DFQATT and CDR2 is SNEGSKA (reference sequence). The V and J ends lost 5 bases and 6 bases, in that order; junction bases with no gene match: 6. This CDR3 is built from 14 residues. The CDR3 loop reads CSAAPGQVNSPLHF. DNA of the CDR3: TGCAGTGCTGCCCCGGGACAGGTTAATTCACCCCTCCACTTT.

This clonotype has ten or more counts. The chain links TRBV9 to TRBJ1-1; D possibly corresponds to TRBD1 (5 bases). CDR3 size: 15 residues. CDR1 and CDR2 (germline): SGDLS, YYNGEE. V was shortened by 4 bases and J by 7 bases, with 20 bases between the two germline ends. The CDR3 nucleotides are TGTGCCAGCAGCCCCTACCCCACGACAGTCTATGAAGCTTTCTTT. As protein: CASSPYPTTVYEAFF.

V gene TRBV5-4 combines with J gene TRBJ1-2; D is uncertain. The CDR3 covers 13 residues. The V end was cut by 0 bases, the J end by 7 bases, with 10 bases between. CDR1 is SGHNT, CDR2 YYREEE, per germline (reference sequence). Here the CDR3 reads CASSLEGVSGYTF. The CDR3 region has the DNA TGTGCCAGCAGCTTGGAAGGCGTAAGTGGCTACACCTTC. The whole variable domain, filled in from reference TRBV5-4 and TRBJ1-2, reads ETGVTQSPTHLIKTRGQQVTLRCSSQSGHNTVSWYQQALGQGPQFIFQYYREEENGRGNFPPRFSGLQFPNYSSELNVNALELDDSALYLCASSLEGVSGYTFGSGTRLTVV.

On this clonotype itself: A much larger clone differs by one base, so this may be a read error. The CDR3 DNA follows: TGCGCCAGCAGCCCCGGGGACTTCCAAGAGACCCAGTACTTC. As protein: CASSPGDFQETQYF. The chain is built from TRBV5-1 and TRBJ2-5; possible D gene TRBD2, 6 bases. The germline V gene encodes CDR1 SGHRS and CDR2 YFSETQ. The CDR3 has 14 amino acids. Trimming left V 4 bases short and J 1 base short, with 11 bases between. The whole variable domain, remainder taken from reference TRBV5-1 and TRBJ2-5, is KAGVTQTPRYLIKTRGQQVTLSCSPISGHRSVSWYQQTPGQGLQFLFEYFSETQRNKGNFPGRFSGRQFSNSRSEMNVSTLELGDSALYLCASSPGDFQETQYFGPGTRLLVL.

This clonotype has a count of ten or more. The J gene is TRBJ1-6, the V gene TRBV5-1; the D gene is possibly TRBD1 (6 bases). V lost 4 bases and J 7 bases, leaving 21 bases between the germline ends. This CDR3 spans 17 amino acids. Per the germline V gene, CDR1 is SGHRS and CDR2 is YFSETQ. The CDR3 DNA sequence: TGCGCCAGCAGCAGTAGCCCAAGCGGGGGGGCCAATTCACCCCTCCACTTT. It yields the protein CASSSSPSGGANSPLHF.

The sample holds many counts of this clonotype. V usage is TRBV10-3 and J usage is TRBJ2-1; a weak D match, TRBD2 (7 bases). With 4 bases removed from V and 0 bases from J, the gap between germline ends came to 19 bases. Per the germline V gene, CDR1 is ENHRY and CDR2 is SYGVKD. The CDR3 consists of 18 residues. The CDR3 DNA reads TGTGCCATCAGTGGGGCGGGGGACACATCCTTCTCCTACAATGAGCAGTTCTTC. Encoded protein: CAISGAGDTSFSYNEQFF.

This clonotype occurred many times. The V call is TRBV29-1, the J call TRBJ1-1; D ambiguous. Germline V gene sequence: CDR1 SQVTM, CDR2 ANQGSEA. The V end was cut by 1 base, the J end by 5 bases, with 8 bases between. The CDR3 length is 12 residues. CDR3 bases: TGCAGCGTTGAAGGACGAGGAACTGAAGCTTTCTTT. It translates to CSVEGRGTEAFF.

This clonotype was seen many times. Here the CDR3 reads CSAREGIAGELFF. CDR3 coding DNA: TGCAGTGCTAGAGAGGGGATTGCGGGGGAGCTGTTTTTT. The genes are TRBV20-1 and TRBJ2-2; D uncertain. From germline, CDR1 is DFQATT and CDR2 SNEGSKA (reference sequence). V was pared by 0 bases and J by 8 bases, with 10 bases between. The CDR3 runs to 13 residues.

At least ten counts were recorded for this clonotype. V is TRBV12-3 or TRBV12-4 and J is TRBJ2-1, with 13 bases matching TRBD2. With 5 bases clipped from V and 8 bases from J, the junction kept 9 bases outside the gene matches. CDR3 length: 16 amino acids. CDR3 sequence reads: CASSAALAGGQDEQFF. The DNA for the CDR3 is TGTGCCAGCAGTGCGGCACTAGCGGGGGGGCAGGATGAGCAGTTCTTC.

This clonotype was picked up many times. This chain connects TRBV6-5 to TRBJ2-1; no firm D call. The germline V gene has CDR1 MNHEY and CDR2 SVGAGI. CDR3 size: 16 residues. V was trimmed by 1 base and J by 8 bases, leaving 18 bases between them. CDR3 sequence reads: CASSYWYGRPGDEQFF. The DNA for the CDR3 is TGTGCCAGCAGTTACTGGTACGGGCGCCCTGGGGATGAGCAGTTCTTC.

This clonotype appeared many times. The chain has TRBV9 and TRBJ2-7; D remains unclear. CDR1 is SGDLS, CDR2 YYNGEE, per germline. The V and J ends lost 3 bases and 4 bases respectively, with 17 bases between them. The CDR3 has 15 amino acids. In nucleotides, the CDR3 is TGTGCCAGCAGCGCGCCGGAAGGGCCCCCTTACGAGCAGTACTTC. Residues: CASSAPEGPPYEQYF.

In its sample, this clonotype was seen many times. The chain uses TRBV7-2 and TRBJ1-1; D uncertain. The CDR3 is 13 amino acids. CDR1 is SGHTA and CDR2 is FQGNSA in the germline V gene. V was cut by 3 bases and J by 1 base, with 6 bases left in between. The CDR3 region has the DNA TGTGCCAGCAGCTTCAACAGGAACACTGAAGCTTTCTTT. This gives the protein CASSFNRNTEAFF.

This clonotype was recorded many times. The gene calls are TRBV7-9 and TRBJ2-7; 10 nucleotides line up with TRBD2. The V segment lost 4 bases and the J segment 3 bases; nucleotides outside the gene matches: 3. The CDR3 spans 14 residues. The germline gives CDR1 SEHNR, CDR2 FQNEAQ (reference sequence). In DNA, the CDR3 is TGTGCCAGCAGCTCCCGGACTAGCGGCTACGAGCAGTACTTC. Translation: CASSSRTSGYEQYF. Using reference TRBV7-9 and TRBJ2-7 for the parts outside the CDR3, the full variable domain is DTGVSQNPRHKITKRGQNVTFRCDPISEHNRLYWYRQTLGQGPEFLTYFQNEAQLEKSRLLSDRFSAERPKGSFSTLEIQRTEQGDSAMYLCASSSRTSGYEQYFGPGTRLTVT.

This clonotype was recorded at least ten times. The CDR3 reads CASSDPTWTVSYNEQFF. CDR3 DNA: TGCGCCAGCAGCGACCCTACTTGGACAGTCTCCTACAATGAGCAGTTCTTC. The V call is TRBV5-1, the J call TRBJ2-1; tentatively, D is TRBD1 (6 bases). Between the trimmed V and J ends, which lost 4 bases and 0 bases, there was a span of 17 bases. The germline gives CDR1 SGHRS, CDR2 YFSETQ. The CDR3 is 17 residues long.

Ten or more counts support this clonotype. V gene TRBV5-1 combines with J gene TRBJ2-5; 8 nucleotides match TRBD2. Germline V gene sequence: CDR1 SGHRS, CDR2 YFSETQ. V trimming: 4 bases; J trimming: 4 bases; junction bases outside the gene matches: 12. The CDR3 has 16 amino acids. As DNA, the CDR3 is TGCGCCAGCAGCCCAACTAGCGGTGGCTCGGGAGAGACCCAGTACTTC. Its protein is CASSPTSGGSGETQYF.

This clonotype was detected ten times or more. V is TRBV5-1 and J is TRBJ2-1; TRBD2 matches 8 bases. Germline values: CDR1 SGHRS, CDR2 YFSETQ. Trimming cost V 4 bases and J 2 bases; bases outside gene matches: 5. CDR3 length: 15 amino acids. Here the CDR3 reads CASSPAGGPYNEQFF. As DNA, the CDR3 is TGCGCCAGCAGCCCCGCGGGGGGTCCCTACAATGAGCAGTTCTTC.

This clonotype appeared many times. CDR3 amino acids: CASSLTDWTRGAKNIQYF. CDR3 DNA: TGTGCCAGCAGTTTAACCGATTGGACCCGGGGGGCCAAAAACATTCAGTACTTC. The chain joins TRBV12-3 or TRBV12-4 to TRBJ2-4; a weak D match, TRBD2 (6 bases). There are 18 residues in the CDR3. V lost 2 bases and J 1 base, leaving 18 bases between the germline ends.

This clonotype was detected ten times or more. This sequence joins TRBV5-1 and TRBJ1-1, with a possible D match to TRBD1 (5 bases). Per the germline V gene, CDR1 is SGHRS and CDR2 is YFSETQ. This CDR3 spans 13 amino acids. Trimming left V 2 bases short and J 4 bases short, with 9 bases between. The DNA of the CDR3 is TGCGCCAGCAGCTTCGTGGGGGGCACTGAAGCTTTCTTT. Its protein product is CASSFVGGTEAFF.

The gene calls are TRBV21-1 and TRBJ2-5; the table names TRBD1, a call not compared with the DNA. TRBV21-1 counts as a pseudogene. The CDR3 has 17 amino acids. This CDR3 is CASSKVRTEAEPETQYF. The CDR3 DNA sequence: TGTGCCAGCAGCAAAGTACGGACAGAGGCTGAACCAGAGACCCAGTACTTC.

There are many counts of this clonotype. This chain uses TRBV5-1 with TRBJ2-7, with D possibly TRBD2 on 5 matching bases. V was clipped by 0 bases and J by 5 bases, with 15 bases between them. The CDR3 covers 15 residues. CDR1 is SGHRS and CDR2 is YFSETQ in the germline V gene. CDR3 protein: CASSLEADRTDEQYF. CDR3 DNA: TGCGCCAGCAGCTTGGAAGCGGACCGCACCGACGAGCAGTACTTC.

The chain recombines TRBV28 with TRBJ1-4, with D possibly being TRBD1 (5 bases). The CDR3 spans 15 residues. Germline loops: CDR1 MDHEN, CDR2 SYDVKM. The V end lost 6 bases, the J end lost 5 bases, and 16 bases lay between the germline ends. The CDR3 spells CASSIPGTPNEKLFF. The DNA of the CDR3 is TGTGCCAGCAGCATCCCCGGGACGCCAAATGAAAAACTGTTTTTT.